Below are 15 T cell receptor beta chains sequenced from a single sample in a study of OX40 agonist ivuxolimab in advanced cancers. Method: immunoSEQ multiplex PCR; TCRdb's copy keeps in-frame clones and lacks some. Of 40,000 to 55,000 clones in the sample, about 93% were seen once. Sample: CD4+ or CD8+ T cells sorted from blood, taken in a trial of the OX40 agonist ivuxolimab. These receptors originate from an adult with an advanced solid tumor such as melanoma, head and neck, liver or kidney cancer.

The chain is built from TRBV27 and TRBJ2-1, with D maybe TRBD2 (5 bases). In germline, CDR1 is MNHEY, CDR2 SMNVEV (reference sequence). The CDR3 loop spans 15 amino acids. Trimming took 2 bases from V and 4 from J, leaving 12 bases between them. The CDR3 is CASSLRRWDYNEQFF. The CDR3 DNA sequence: TGTGCCAGCAGTTTACGGAGGTGGGATTACAATGAGCAGTTCTTC.

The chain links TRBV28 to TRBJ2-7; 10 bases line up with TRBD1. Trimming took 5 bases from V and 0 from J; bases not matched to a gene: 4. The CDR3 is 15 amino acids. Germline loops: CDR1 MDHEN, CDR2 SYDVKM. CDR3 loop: CASSHRTGGSYEQYF. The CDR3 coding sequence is TGTGCCAGCAGTCACCGGACAGGGGGCTCCTACGAGCAGTACTTC.

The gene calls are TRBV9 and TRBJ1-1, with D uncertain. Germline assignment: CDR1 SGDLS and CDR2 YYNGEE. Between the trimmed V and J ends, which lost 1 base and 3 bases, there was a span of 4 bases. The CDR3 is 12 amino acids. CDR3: CASSVSDTEAFF. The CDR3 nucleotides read TGTGCCAGCAGCGTATCCGACACTGAAGCTTTCTTT.

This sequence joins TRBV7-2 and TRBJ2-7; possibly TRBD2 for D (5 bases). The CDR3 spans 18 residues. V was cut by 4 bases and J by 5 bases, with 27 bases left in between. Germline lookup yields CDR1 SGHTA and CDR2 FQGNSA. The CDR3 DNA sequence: TGTGCCAGCAGCTCGAGCGTCATCGGCGGGCTAGCTAGGCACGAGCAGTACTTC. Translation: CASSSSVIGGLARHEQYF. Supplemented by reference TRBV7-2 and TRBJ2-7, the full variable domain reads GAGVSQSPSNKVTEKGKDVELRCDPISGHTALYWYRQSLGQGLEFLIYFQGNSAPDKSGLPSDRFSAERTGGSVSTLTIQRTQQEDSAVYLCASSSSVIGGLARHEQYFGPGTRLTVT.

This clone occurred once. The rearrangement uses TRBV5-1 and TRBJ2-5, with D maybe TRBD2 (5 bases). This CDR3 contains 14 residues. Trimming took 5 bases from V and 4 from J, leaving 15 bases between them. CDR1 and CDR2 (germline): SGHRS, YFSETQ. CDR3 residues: CASRSEWRPETQYF. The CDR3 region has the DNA TGCGCCAGCAGGTCGGAATGGAGGCCAGAGACCCAGTACTTC.

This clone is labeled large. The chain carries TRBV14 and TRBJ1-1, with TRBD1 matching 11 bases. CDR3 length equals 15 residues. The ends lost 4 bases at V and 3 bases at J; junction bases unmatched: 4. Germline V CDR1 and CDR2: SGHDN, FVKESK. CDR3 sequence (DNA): TGTGCCAGCAGCCTGTGGACAGGGGGCGACACTGAAGCTTTCTTT. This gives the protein CASSLWTGGDTEAFF.

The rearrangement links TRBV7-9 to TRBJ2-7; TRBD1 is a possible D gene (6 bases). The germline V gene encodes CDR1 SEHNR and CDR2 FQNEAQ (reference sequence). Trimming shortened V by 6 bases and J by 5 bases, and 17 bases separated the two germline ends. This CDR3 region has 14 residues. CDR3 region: CASSTTGQRNEQYF. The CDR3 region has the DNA TGTGCCAGCAGTACCACAGGGCAGAGGAACGAGCAGTACTTC.

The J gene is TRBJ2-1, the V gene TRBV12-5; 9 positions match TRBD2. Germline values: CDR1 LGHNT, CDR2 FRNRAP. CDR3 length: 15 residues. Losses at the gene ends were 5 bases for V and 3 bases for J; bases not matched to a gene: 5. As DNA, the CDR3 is TGTGCTAGTGGTAACGGGACTAGCCGCTACAATGAGCAGTTCTTC. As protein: CASGNGTSRYNEQFF.

The CDR3 DNA follows: TGCGCCAGCAGCCGACCCGGGACTAGCGGGAGGGAGAATGAGCAGTTCTTC. This encodes CASSRPGTSGRENEQFF. The chain links TRBV4-3 to TRBJ2-1; TRBD2 agrees at 16 bases. V dropped 4 bases and J dropped 7; count of bases not matched to a gene: 7. CDR3 size: 17 residues. Germline V gives CDR1 LGHNA, CDR2 YSLEER.

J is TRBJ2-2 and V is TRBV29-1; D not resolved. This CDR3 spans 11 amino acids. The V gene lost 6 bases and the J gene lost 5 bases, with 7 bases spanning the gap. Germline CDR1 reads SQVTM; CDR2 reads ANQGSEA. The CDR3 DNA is TGCAGCGTCGTGAAGACCGGGGAGCTGTTTTTT. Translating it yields CSVVKTGELFF.

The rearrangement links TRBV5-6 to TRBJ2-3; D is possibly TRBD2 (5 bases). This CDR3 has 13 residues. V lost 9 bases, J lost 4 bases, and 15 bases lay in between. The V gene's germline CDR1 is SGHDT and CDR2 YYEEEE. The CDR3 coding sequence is TGTGCCACCGGACTCCCATTGGCAGATACGCAGTATTTT. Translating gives CATGLPLADTQYF.

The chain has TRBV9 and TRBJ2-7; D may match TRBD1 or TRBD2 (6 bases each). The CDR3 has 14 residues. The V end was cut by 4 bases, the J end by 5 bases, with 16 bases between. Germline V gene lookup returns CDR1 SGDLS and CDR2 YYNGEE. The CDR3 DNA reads TGTGCCAGCAGCCCCTGGGGGGCAGGGGACGAGCAGTACTTC. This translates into CASSPWGAGDEQYF.

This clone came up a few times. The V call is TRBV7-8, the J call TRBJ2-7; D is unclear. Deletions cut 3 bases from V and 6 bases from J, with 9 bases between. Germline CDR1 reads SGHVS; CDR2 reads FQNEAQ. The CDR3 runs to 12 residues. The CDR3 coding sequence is TGTGCCAGCAGCTTTGCTGAAGGCGAGCAGTACTTC. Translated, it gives CASSFAEGEQYF.

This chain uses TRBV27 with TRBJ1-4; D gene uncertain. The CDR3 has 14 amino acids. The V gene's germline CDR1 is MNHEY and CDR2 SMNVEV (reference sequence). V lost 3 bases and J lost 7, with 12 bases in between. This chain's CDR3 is CASSFSFPVEKLFF. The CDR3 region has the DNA TGTGCCAGCAGTTTTAGTTTCCCCGTTGAAAAACTGTTTTTT.

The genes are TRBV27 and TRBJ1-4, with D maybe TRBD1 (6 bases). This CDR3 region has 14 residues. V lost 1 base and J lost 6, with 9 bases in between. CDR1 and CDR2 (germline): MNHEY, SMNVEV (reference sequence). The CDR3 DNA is TGTGCCAGCAGTTTATGGGGGGCGGATGAAAAACTGTTTTTT. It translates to CASSLWGADEKLFF.